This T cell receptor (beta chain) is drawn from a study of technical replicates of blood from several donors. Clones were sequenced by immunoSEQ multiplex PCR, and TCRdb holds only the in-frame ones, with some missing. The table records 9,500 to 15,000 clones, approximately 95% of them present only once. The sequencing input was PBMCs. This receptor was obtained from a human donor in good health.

The chain's CDR3 is CAGRTGGDGYTF. The CDR3 DNA is TGTGCCGGAAGGACAGGAGGGGATGGCTACACCTTC. The V call is TRBV2, the J call TRBJ1-2, with 7 bases fitting TRBD1. CDR3 length: 12 amino acids. Germline CDR1 and CDR2: SNHLY and FYNNEI. J lost 6 bases, V lost 11 bases, and 9 bases had no gene match.